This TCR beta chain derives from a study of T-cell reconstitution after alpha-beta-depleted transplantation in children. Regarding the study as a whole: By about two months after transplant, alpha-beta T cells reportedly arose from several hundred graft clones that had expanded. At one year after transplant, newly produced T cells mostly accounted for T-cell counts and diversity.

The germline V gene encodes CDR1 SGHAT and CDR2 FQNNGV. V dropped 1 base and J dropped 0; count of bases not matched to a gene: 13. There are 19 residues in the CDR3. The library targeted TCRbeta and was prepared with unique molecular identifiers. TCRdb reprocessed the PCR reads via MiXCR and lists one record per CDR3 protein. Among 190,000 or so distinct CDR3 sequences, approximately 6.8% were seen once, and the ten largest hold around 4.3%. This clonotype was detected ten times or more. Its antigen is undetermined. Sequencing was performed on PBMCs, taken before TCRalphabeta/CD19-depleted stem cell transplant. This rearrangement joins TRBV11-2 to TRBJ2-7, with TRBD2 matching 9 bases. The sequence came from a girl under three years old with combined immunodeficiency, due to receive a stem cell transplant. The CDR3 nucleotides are TGTGCCAGCAGCTTAGGGGTTCTAGCGGGAACTGGGGGCTCCTACGAGCAGTACTTC. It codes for CASSLGVLAGTGGSYEQYF.